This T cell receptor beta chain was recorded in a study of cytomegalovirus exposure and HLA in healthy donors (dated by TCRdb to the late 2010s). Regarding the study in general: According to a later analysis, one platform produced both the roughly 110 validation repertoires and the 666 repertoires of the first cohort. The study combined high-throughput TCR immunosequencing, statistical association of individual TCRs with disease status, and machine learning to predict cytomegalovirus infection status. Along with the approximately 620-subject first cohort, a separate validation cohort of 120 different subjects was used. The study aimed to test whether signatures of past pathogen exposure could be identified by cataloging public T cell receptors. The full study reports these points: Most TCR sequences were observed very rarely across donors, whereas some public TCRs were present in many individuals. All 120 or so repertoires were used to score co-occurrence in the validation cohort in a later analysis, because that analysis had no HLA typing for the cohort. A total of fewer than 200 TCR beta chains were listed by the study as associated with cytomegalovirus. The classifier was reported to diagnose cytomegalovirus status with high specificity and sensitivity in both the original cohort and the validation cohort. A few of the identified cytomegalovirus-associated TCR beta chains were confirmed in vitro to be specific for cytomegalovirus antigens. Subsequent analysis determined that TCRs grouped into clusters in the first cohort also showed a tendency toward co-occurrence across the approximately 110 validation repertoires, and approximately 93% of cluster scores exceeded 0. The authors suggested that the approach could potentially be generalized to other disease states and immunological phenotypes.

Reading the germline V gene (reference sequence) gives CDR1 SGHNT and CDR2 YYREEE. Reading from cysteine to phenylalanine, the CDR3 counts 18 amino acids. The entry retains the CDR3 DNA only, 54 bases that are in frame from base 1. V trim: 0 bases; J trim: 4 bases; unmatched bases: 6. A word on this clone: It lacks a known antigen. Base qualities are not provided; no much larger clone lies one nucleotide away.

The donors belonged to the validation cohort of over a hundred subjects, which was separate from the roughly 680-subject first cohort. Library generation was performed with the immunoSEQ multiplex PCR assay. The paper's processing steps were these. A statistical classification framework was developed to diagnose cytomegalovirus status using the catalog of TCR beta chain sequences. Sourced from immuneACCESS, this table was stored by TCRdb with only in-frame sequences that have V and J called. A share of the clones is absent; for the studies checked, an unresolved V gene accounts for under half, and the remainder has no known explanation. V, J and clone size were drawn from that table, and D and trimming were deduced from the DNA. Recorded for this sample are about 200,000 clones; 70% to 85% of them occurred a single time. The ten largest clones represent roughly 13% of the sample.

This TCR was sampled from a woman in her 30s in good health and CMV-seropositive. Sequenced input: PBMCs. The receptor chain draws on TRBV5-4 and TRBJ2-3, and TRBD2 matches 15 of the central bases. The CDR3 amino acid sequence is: CASSLGGTSGRSADTQYF. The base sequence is TGTGCCAGCAGCTTGGGGGGGACTAGCGGGAGGTCTGCAGATACGCAGTATTTT.